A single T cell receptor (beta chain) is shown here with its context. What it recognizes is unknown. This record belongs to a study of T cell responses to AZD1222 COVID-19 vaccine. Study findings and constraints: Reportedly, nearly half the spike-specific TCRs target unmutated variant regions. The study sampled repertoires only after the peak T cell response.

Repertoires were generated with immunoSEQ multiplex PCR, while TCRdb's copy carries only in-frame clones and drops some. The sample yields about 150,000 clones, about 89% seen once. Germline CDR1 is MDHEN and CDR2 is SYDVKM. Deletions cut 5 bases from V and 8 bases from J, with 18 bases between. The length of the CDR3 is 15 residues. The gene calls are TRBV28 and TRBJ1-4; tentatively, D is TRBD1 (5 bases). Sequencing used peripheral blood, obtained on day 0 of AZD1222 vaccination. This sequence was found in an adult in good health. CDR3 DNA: TGTGCCAGCAGTCCCGCGGGGGGTTGGAAAGAAAAACTGTTTTTT. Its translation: CASSPAGGWKEKLFF.